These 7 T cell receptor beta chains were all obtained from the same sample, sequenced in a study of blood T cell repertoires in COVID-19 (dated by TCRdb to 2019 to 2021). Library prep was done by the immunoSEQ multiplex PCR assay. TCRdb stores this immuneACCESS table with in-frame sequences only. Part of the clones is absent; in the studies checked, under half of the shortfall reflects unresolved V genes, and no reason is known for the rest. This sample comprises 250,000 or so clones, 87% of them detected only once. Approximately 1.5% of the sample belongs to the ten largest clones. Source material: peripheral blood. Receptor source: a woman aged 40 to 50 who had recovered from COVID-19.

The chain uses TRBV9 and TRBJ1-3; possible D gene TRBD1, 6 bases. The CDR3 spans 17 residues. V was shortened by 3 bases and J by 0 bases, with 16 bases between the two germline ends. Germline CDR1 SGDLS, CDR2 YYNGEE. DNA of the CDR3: TGTGCCAGCAGCGGACCCCAGGCACAGGGCTCTGGAAACACCATATATTTT. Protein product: CASSGPQAQGSGNTIYF.

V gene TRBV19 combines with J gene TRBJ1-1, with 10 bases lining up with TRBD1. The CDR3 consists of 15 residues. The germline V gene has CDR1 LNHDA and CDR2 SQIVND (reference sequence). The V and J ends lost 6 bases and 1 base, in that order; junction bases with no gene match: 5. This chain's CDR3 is CASSHDRGRNTEAFF. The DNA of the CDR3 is TGTGCCAGTAGCCACGACAGGGGGCGGAACACTGAAGCTTTCTTT. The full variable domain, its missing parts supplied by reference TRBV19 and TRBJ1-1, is DGGITQSPKYLFRKEGQNVTLSCEQNLNHDAMYWYRQDPGQGLRLIYYSQIVNDFQKGDIAEGYSVSREKKESFPLTVTSAQKNPTAFYLCASSHDRGRNTEAFFGQGTRLTVV.

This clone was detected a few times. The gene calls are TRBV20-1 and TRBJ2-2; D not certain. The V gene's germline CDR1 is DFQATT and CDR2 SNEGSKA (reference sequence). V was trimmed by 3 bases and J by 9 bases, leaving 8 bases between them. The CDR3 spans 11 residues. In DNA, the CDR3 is TGCAGTGCTAGGGTGGCCCGGGAGCTGTTTTTT. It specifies CSARVARELFF.

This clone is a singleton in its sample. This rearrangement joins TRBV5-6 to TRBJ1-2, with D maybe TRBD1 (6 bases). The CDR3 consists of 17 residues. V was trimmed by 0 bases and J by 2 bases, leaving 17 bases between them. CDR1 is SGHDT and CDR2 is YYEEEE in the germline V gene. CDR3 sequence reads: CASSLAWRSGANYGYTF. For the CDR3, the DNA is TGTGCCAGCAGCTTGGCGTGGCGGTCAGGGGCAAACTATGGCTACACCTTC.

The CDR3 loop is CASSVDRSPLHF. CDR3 sequence (DNA): TGTGCCAGCAGCGTAGACAGATCACCCCTCCACTTT. The V gene is TRBV9, the J gene TRBJ1-6; D is uncertain. This CDR3 has 12 amino acids. V lost 0 bases and J lost 10, with 5 bases in between. Per the germline V gene, CDR1 is SGDLS and CDR2 is YYNGEE. Full variable domain (rest looked up from reference TRBV9 and TRBJ1-6): DSGVTQTPKHLITATGQRVTLRCSPRSGDLSVYWYQQSLDQGLQFLIQYYNGEERAKGNILERFSAQQFPDLHSELNLSSLELGDSALYFCASSVDRSPLHFGNGTRLTVT.

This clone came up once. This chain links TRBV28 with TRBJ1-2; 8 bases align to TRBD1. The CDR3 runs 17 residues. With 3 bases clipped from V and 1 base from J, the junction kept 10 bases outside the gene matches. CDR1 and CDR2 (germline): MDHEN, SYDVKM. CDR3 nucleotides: TGTGCCAGCAGTTTTCCACATCAGGGGGCCTTTAACTATGGCTACACCTTC. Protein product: CASSFPHQGAFNYGYTF.

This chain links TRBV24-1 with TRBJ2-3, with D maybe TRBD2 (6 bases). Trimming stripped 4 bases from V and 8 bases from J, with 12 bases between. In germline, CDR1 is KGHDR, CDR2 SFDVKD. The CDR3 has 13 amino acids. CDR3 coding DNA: TGTGCCACCAGTGAGGGGGGTGCGGGTACGCAGTATTTT. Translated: CATSEGGAGTQYF.